This T cell receptor beta chain is from a study of blood T cell repertoires in COVID-19. Study-wide background: T cells, B-cell-depleted T cells, or PBMCs supplied cDNA or gDNA.

Germline CDR1 LNHDA, CDR2 SQIVND (reference sequence). The CDR3 has 16 amino acids. The J segment lost 1 base and the V segment lost 1 base, leaving 3 bases of the junction unmatched. In the original workflow: How many nucleated cells were present was estimated from reference gene primer amplification. Measured with immunoSEQ multiplex PCR; TCRdb has only the in-frame clones, and not every one. That table gives V, J and clone size, and the DNA gave D and trimming. Of some 220,000 clones in the sample, about 93% are singletons; the top ten hold around 0.9%. This clone was detected only once. V usage is TRBV19 and J usage is TRBJ1-3, with TRBD1 matching 8 bases. The sequenced sample was peripheral blood. The TCR was taken from a man aged 25 to 45 with COVID-19, enrolled during active disease. This CDR3 is CASSIVRGLSGNTIYF. As DNA, the CDR3 is TGTGCCAGTAGTATAGTCAGGGGGCTTTCTGGAAACACCATATATTTT.